This TCR beta chain originates from a study of blood T cell repertoires in COVID-19. Whole-study context: Samples of COVID-19 (acute and convalescent) were obtained from the United States, Italy and Spain. T cells, B-cell-depleted T cells, or PBMCs provided the cDNA or gDNA that served as material.

Trimming at V came to 4 bases and at J to 4 bases, leaving 3 bases not matched to a gene. From germline, CDR1 is SGDLS and CDR2 YYNGEE. The CDR3 is 14 residues long. This clone was recorded once. Grouping used clinical history reported by participants in a survey and questionnaire. Profiling relied on immunoSEQ multiplex PCR, and the TCRdb table lists in-frame clones only, not all of them. Found here are 150,000 to 200,000 clones, more than 70% of them singletons; the top ten hold around 3.6%. This clonotype originated in a woman in her fifties or sixties in a cohort exposed to, infected with or recovered from COVID-19 (not recorded which). Sequencing used PBMCs or T cells enriched from blood (not recorded which). The genes are TRBV9 and TRBJ1-3; 9 nucleotides match TRBD1. CDR3 loop: CASSRQGGGNTIYF. The DNA for the CDR3 is TGTGCCAGCAGCCGACAGGGGGGAGGAAACACCATATATTTT.